A selection of T cell receptor beta chains follows, all from one sample in a study of cytomegalovirus exposure and HLA in healthy donors. The repertoire was sequenced with immunoSEQ multiplex PCR; TCRdb's copy has only in-frame clones and lacks some. The top ten hold roughly 12% of the sample, which has more than 85,000 clones, just over 75% seen once. The specimen sequenced was PBMCs. The receptors were gathered from a man between 25 and 39 years old in good health and CMV-seropositive. The CDR3 runs from the conserved cysteine through the conserved F or W. A D gene is named only where the DNA matches it firmly. Clone sizes are given selectively: once, few, many, or a class where the clone is expanded.

abundance	d_gene	v_gene	j_gene	CDR3nt	CDR3aa
.	.	TRBV18	TRBJ1-1	TGTGCCAGCTCACCAAATCCCCAAGCTAACACTGAAGCTTTCTTT	CASSPNPQANTEAFF
.	.	TRBV29-1	TRBJ1-1	TGCAGCGTTGAACCCCAGGGGATGGGGACTGAAGCTTTCTTT	CSVEPQGMGTEAFF
few	TRBD1	TRBV4-3	TRBJ1-3	TGCGCCAGCAGCCAAGATCCAGGGGGTCTTGCTGGAAACACCATATATTTT	CASSQDPGGLAGNTIYF
.	TRBD2	TRBV4-1	TRBJ2-7	TGCGCCAGCAGCCAAGATGTGGGAGGGAGCATCTACGAGCAGTACTTC	CASSQDVGGSIYEQYF
once	.	TRBV6-1	TRBJ2-1	TGTGCCAGCAGTGGGCGGGTAGGCGGGACCTACAATGAGCAGTTCTTC	CASSGRVGGTYNEQFF
.	.	TRBV29-1	TRBJ2-1	TGCAGCGTTGGCAGGCCCTACAATGAGCAGTTCTTC	CSVGRPYNEQFF
few	.	TRBV9	TRBJ1-1	TGTGCCAGCAGCGTAGCTGCAGGGGTGAACACTGAAGCTTTCTTT	CASSVAAGVNTEAFF
.	.	TRBV7-2	TRBJ2-7	TGTGCCAGCAGTTACGACTCGGTCGAGCAGTACTTC	CASSYDSVEQYF
.	.	TRBV6-6	TRBJ2-2	TGTGCCAGCAGTTACCGCACCGGGGAGCTGTTTTTT	CASSYRTGELFF
.	.	TRBV6-1	TRBJ1-2	TGTGCCAGCAGTGAATCTTTTTGGGGGGTCCCCTATGGCTACACCTTC	CASSESFWGVPYGYTF
.	.	TRBV9	TRBJ2-2	TGTGCCAGCAGCGTAGGAGGGGGGGCTGGCACCGGGGAGCTGTTTTTT	CASSVGGGAGTGELFF
.	TRBD2	TRBV11-2	TRBJ2-3	TGTGCCAGCAGAAGCGGGGGGGTATGGGATACGCAGTATTTT	CASRSGGVWDTQYF
.	TRBD1	TRBV28	TRBJ1-1	TGTGCCAGCAGTTTCCTACCCCCCCGACAGGGCGAGAGCACTGAAGCTTTCTTT	CASSFLPPRQGESTEAFF